The 8 T cell receptor beta chains given below trace back to one sample, sequenced in a study of T cell responses to AZD1222 COVID-19 vaccine. The repertoire was sequenced with immunoSEQ multiplex PCR; TCRdb's copy has only in-frame clones and lacks some. Of 160,000 or so clones listed, roughly nine tenths are singletons. The sequencing here drew on peripheral blood, taken 28 days after the second AZD1222 dose. These receptor sequences come from an adult who received the AZD1222 COVID-19 vaccine.

This chain uses TRBV2 with TRBJ1-6; D possibly corresponds to TRBD1 (6 bases). CDR3 size: 15 residues. Germline V gene lookup returns CDR1 SNHLY and CDR2 FYNNEI. V lost 5 bases and J lost 2, with 10 bases in between. CDR3 loop: CASSKDSAYNSPLHF. In DNA, the CDR3 is TGTGCCAGCAGTAAGGACAGCGCCTATAATTCACCCCTCCACTTT.

The chain is built from TRBV6-5 and TRBJ1-6; D possibly corresponds to TRBD1 (5 bases). The CDR3 is 13 amino acids. Germline values: CDR1 MNHEY, CDR2 SVGAGI. V gave up 8 bases and J gave up 7 bases, with 12 bases separating them. The CDR3: CASRQTENSPLHF. CDR3 in DNA: TGTGCCAGCCGACAGACTGAAAATTCACCCCTCCACTTT.

This sequence joins TRBV14 and TRBJ2-3; D is unresolved. V dropped 2 bases and J dropped 8 bases, with 8 bases sitting between them. CDR1 and CDR2 (germline): SGHDN, FVKESK. This CDR3 spans 12 amino acids. The CDR3 region has the DNA TGTGCCAGCAGCCAACGGCGAGGTACGCAGTATTTT. This codes for CASSQRRGTQYF.

The V and J genes are TRBV5-5 and TRBJ1-3; the D is unclear. The CDR3 runs 14 residues. Trimming cost V 5 bases and J 0 bases, with 9 bases left between them. Germline CDR1 and CDR2: SGHKS and YYEKEE (reference sequence). CDR3 DNA sequence: TGTGCCAGCAGTCGGGCACACTCTGGAAACACCATATATTTT. Its protein is CASSRAHSGNTIYF.

J is TRBJ2-3 and V is TRBV7-9; 11 nucleotides agree with TRBD2. The CDR3 runs 15 residues. The V and J ends lost 5 bases and 4 bases, in that order; junction bases with no gene match: 5. CDR1 is SEHNR and CDR2 is FQNEAQ in the germline V gene (reference sequence). The CDR3 nucleotides read TGTGCCAGCAGCGTTAGCGGGGGGGTTGCAGATACGCAGTATTTT. Translated, it gives CASSVSGGVADTQYF. Full variable domain (rest looked up from reference TRBV7-9 and TRBJ2-3): DTGVSQNPRHKITKRGQNVTFRCDPISEHNRLYWYRQTLGQGPEFLTYFQNEAQLEKSRLLSDRFSAERPKGSFSTLEIQRTEQGDSAMYLCASSVSGGVADTQYFGPGTRLTVL.

V is TRBV28 and J is TRBJ1-5; 9 bases fit TRBD1. Trimming took 7 bases from V and 6 from J; bases not matched to a gene: 10. CDR3 size: 15 residues. Germline CDR1 is MDHEN and CDR2 is SYDVKM. The CDR3 here is CASKGTGFQTQPQHF. The CDR3 nucleotides read TGTGCCAGCAAAGGGACAGGGTTTCAGACTCAGCCCCAGCATTTT.

Concerning this clone itself: Relative to the germline gene, one junction end is altered; a read error may explain this. V and J are TRBV19 and TRBJ1-1; D is perhaps TRBD1 (6 bases). The CDR3 extends over 15 amino acids. The germline V gene encodes CDR1 LNHDA and CDR2 SQIVND (reference sequence). The CDR3 coding sequence is TGTGCCAGTAGTTTTCGGACAGCAGAGAACGCTGAAGCTTTCTTT. This encodes CASSFRTAENAEAFF.

This clone was observed a single time. The CDR3 DNA is TGTGCCAGCAGATTGTCAGGGGGTAGTGATGGCTACACCTTC. Protein sequence: CASRLSGGSDGYTF. The chain has TRBV9 and TRBJ1-2; 7 positions match TRBD1. Germline CDR1 is SGDLS and CDR2 is YYNGEE. CDR3 size: 14 residues. Trimming took 5 bases from V and 6 from J; bases not matched to a gene: 10.